Listed below are T cell receptor beta chains from one sample, sequenced in a study of cytomegalovirus exposure and HLA in healthy donors. Sequencing was performed with immunoSEQ multiplex PCR; in TCRdb, only in-frame clones are kept and a portion is missing. Of hundreds of thousands of clones in the sample, more than 75% were seen once. The material sequenced was PBMCs. Receptor source: a woman under 30 in good health and CMV-seronegative. CDR3s include the opening cysteine and the closing phenylalanine or tryptophan. A D gene is named only where the DNA matches it firmly. Clone size is shown for a subset of rows, as once, few, many or a class of expanded clone.

v_gene	abundance	j_gene	d_gene	CDR3aa	CDR3nt
TRBV7-6	.	TRBJ2-1	.	CASSLALVNEQFF	TGTGCCAGCAGCTTAGCCCTAGTCAATGAGCAGTTCTTC
TRBV19	.	TRBJ2-3	.	CASSPYSPRYTQYF	TGTGCCAGTAGCCCCTACAGCCCCCGTTATACGCAGTATTTT
TRBV27	once	TRBJ2-2	TRBD2	CASSGPTSHSGRERNTGELFF	TGTGCCAGCAGTGGACCGACCAGTCATAGCGGGCGGGAAAGAAACACCGGGGAGCTGTTTTTT
TRBV28	.	TRBJ2-3	TRBD1	CASSARQGVTDTQYF	TGTGCCAGCAGTGCGCGACAGGGGGTCACAGATACGCAGTATTTT
TRBV28	.	TRBJ1-2	TRBD1	CASRPTGPRGYTF	TGTGCCAGCAGGCCGACAGGGCCGAGAGGCTACACCTTC
TRBV7-9	.	TRBJ2-1	.	CASSLYGRQPPEGEQFF	TGTGCCAGCAGCTTATACGGTAGACAGCCACCCGAAGGTGAGCAGTTCTTC
TRBV28	.	TRBJ2-1	TRBD2	CASSTINPPLAGGPYNEQFF	TGTGCCAGCAGTACAATTAACCCTCCGCTAGCGGGAGGGCCGTACAATGAGCAGTTCTTC
TRBV28	.	TRBJ2-7	TRBD2	CASSLLRASGSPGDEQYF	TGTGCCAGCAGTTTACTACGGGCTAGCGGGTCCCCCGGGGACGAGCAGTACTTC
TRBV27	.	TRBJ2-7	TRBD2	CASYPPGGAGYEQYF	TGTGCCAGCTACCCCCCGGGGGGGGCCGGCTACGAGCAGTACTTC
TRBV5-8	.	TRBJ1-2	TRBD1	CASSLPGQALYGYTF	TGTGCCAGCAGCTTGCCGGGACAGGCACTCTATGGCTACACCTTC
TRBV9	.	TRBJ2-1	TRBD2	CASSVTSGGYNEQFF	TGTGCCAGCAGCGTCACTAGCGGGGGTTACAATGAGCAGTTCTTC
TRBV19	.	TRBJ2-3	TRBD2	CASSSPGGTDTQYF	TGTGCCAGTAGTAGCCCCGGGGGGACAGATACGCAGTATTTT
TRBV18	.	TRBJ2-7	TRBD1	CASSPPPGQSRQYF	TGTGCCAGCTCACCACCCCCGGGACAGTCGAGGCAGTACTTC
TRBV5-1	once	TRBJ1-1	.	CASSPGGAANTEAFF	TGCGCCAGCAGCCCAGGTGGGGCAGCGAACACTGAAGCTTTCTTT
TRBV6-6	.	TRBJ1-1	TRBD1	CASSQDRVGTEAFF	TGTGCCAGCAGTCAGGACAGGGTGGGGACTGAAGCTTTCTTT
TRBV6-5	.	TRBJ1-1	.	CASNSGYRTEAFF	TGTGCCAGCAACTCAGGGTATCGCACTGAAGCTTTCTTT
TRBV30	.	TRBJ2-3	TRBD2	CAWSVLRLAGGNSTDTQYF	TGTGCCTGGAGTGTACTGAGACTAGCGGGAGGGAATAGCACAGATACGCAGTATTTT
TRBV7-2	once	TRBJ2-5	.	CASSLARSAGTQYF	TGTGCCAGCAGCTTAGCCAGATCCGCGGGGACCCAGTACTTC
TRBV4-1	.	TRBJ1-4	TRBD1	CASSLDRGIEKLFF	TGCGCCAGCAGCCTGGACAGGGGAATTGAAAAACTGTTTTTT
TRBV7-3	.	TRBJ2-1	.	CASSLEASPYNEQFF	TGTGCCAGCAGCTTAGAAGCTAGCCCCTACAATGAGCAGTTCTTC
TRBV2	.	TRBJ2-1	TRBD2	CASPGTSGSRPIFEQFF	TGTGCCAGCCCCGGGACTAGCGGGAGCCGCCCCATTTTTGAGCAGTTCTTC
TRBV27	.	TRBJ2-7	.	CASKRAGTPSYEQYF	TGTGCCAGCAAGAGGGCAGGGACACCCTCCTACGAGCAGTACTTC
TRBV29-1	.	TRBJ2-1	TRBD2	CSVVGTSGSSYNEQFF	TGCAGCGTTGTTGGCACTAGCGGTAGCTCCTACAATGAGCAGTTCTTC
TRBV5-1	.	TRBJ2-2	TRBD2	CASREASGRPPGELFF	TGCGCCAGCAGAGAAGCTAGCGGGAGGCCCCCCGGGGAGCTGTTTTTT
TRBV7-9	.	TRBJ2-2	.	CASSLGRTNTGELFF	TGTGCCAGCAGCTTAGGGAGAACGAACACCGGGGAGCTGTTTTTT
TRBV6-5	.	TRBJ2-7	TRBD2	CASSPREGSEQYF	TGTGCCAGCAGCCCCAGGGAGGGTAGCGAGCAGTACTTC
TRBV9	.	TRBJ2-2	TRBD2	CASSVGGGRAYPGELFF	TGTGCCAGCAGCGTAGGGGGCGGGAGGGCCTATCCCGGGGAGCTGTTTTTT
TRBV10-3	.	TRBJ1-5	TRBD1	CAISESGQKSNQPQHF	TGTGCCATCAGTGAGTCGGGACAGAAAAGCAATCAGCCCCAGCATTTT
TRBV6-4	.	TRBJ2-1	TRBD2	CASSDSAGANEQFF	TGTGCCAGCAGTGACTCCGCGGGAGCGAATGAGCAGTTCTTC
TRBV7-6	.	TRBJ2-1	TRBD1	CASSVGETGSIHEQFF	TGTGCCAGCAGCGTCGGGGAGACAGGGTCGATCCATGAGCAGTTCTTC
TRBV5-1	.	TRBJ2-6	.	CASSAGGSGANVLTF	TGCGCCAGCAGCGCAGGGGGGTCTGGGGCCAACGTCCTGACTTTC
TRBV4-1	.	TRBJ2-7	.	CASSLARLGADEQYF	TGCGCCAGCAGCCTCGCTAGACTGGGAGCCGACGAGCAGTACTTC